This is a list of T cell receptor beta chains from one sample in a study of beta chain features in type 1 diabetes. TCRdb keeps only in-frame clones here, not all; method: immunoSEQ multiplex PCR. The data hold hundreds of thousands of clones, with over 12% observed a single time. The sequenced material came from naive CD4+ T cells from blood. The source is a man aged 18 to 29 with type 1 diabetes. Both conserved end residues are trimmed from each CDR3. Fields, in order: D gene, CDR3 length, clone size, V gene, J gene, CDR3 protein. A D gene is named only where the DNA matches it firmly. The size field is filled for only some rows; it gives once, few, many or a size class.

d_call: -
cdr3_length: 11
clone_size: few
v_call: TRBV6-6
j_call: TRBJ1-1
cdr3_aa: ASSKRANTEAF

d_call: -
cdr3_length: 14
clone_size: few
v_call: TRBV30
j_call: TRBJ2-1
cdr3_aa: AWSATEARRNNEQF

d_call: -
cdr3_length: 12
clone_size: -
v_call: TRBV6-5
j_call: TRBJ2-3
cdr3_aa: ASSYGVYTDTQY

d_call: -
cdr3_length: 12
clone_size: -
v_call: TRBV5-1
j_call: TRBJ2-6
cdr3_aa: ASSLGDGANVLT

d_call: -
cdr3_length: 10
clone_size: -
v_call: TRBV7-9
j_call: TRBJ2-7
cdr3_aa: ASSLASGEQY

d_call: -
cdr3_length: 13
clone_size: few
v_call: TRBV11-3
j_call: TRBJ2-1
cdr3_aa: ASSLDLLAYNEQF

d_call: TRBD1
cdr3_length: 11
clone_size: -
v_call: TRBV7-9
j_call: TRBJ1-4
cdr3_aa: ASDRGGGEKLF

d_call: -
cdr3_length: 13
clone_size: -
v_call: TRBV5-1
j_call: TRBJ1-5
cdr3_aa: ASSLVGNGNQPQH

d_call: -
cdr3_length: 9
clone_size: -
v_call: TRBV6-4
j_call: TRBJ1-1
cdr3_aa: ALSGGTEAF

d_call: -
cdr3_length: 9
clone_size: many
v_call: TRBV28
j_call: TRBJ2-7
cdr3_aa: ASSLQYEQY

d_call: TRBD1
cdr3_length: 14
clone_size: -
v_call: TRBV30
j_call: TRBJ2-7
cdr3_aa: AWRKGLGTGPYEQY

d_call: -
cdr3_length: 13
clone_size: few
v_call: TRBV5-1
j_call: TRBJ2-7
cdr3_aa: ASSLEGQTLREQY

d_call: -
cdr3_length: 13
clone_size: few
v_call: TRBV11-3
j_call: TRBJ2-7
cdr3_aa: ASSPVGGQHYEQY

d_call: TRBD1
cdr3_length: 13
clone_size: few
v_call: TRBV5-6
j_call: TRBJ1-1
cdr3_aa: ASSLTGGEVTEAF

d_call: -
cdr3_length: 13
clone_size: few
v_call: TRBV6-5
j_call: TRBJ2-2
cdr3_aa: ASSYSISYTGELF

d_call: TRBD1
cdr3_length: 11
clone_size: -
v_call: TRBV10-3
j_call: TRBJ1-1
cdr3_aa: AIRDRDRGEAF

d_call: -
cdr3_length: 13
clone_size: -
v_call: TRBV18
j_call: TRBJ2-3
cdr3_aa: ASSPSLDSTDTQY

d_call: -
cdr3_length: 12
clone_size: -
v_call: TRBV2
j_call: TRBJ1-1
cdr3_aa: ASSGVSVNTEAF

d_call: TRBD1
cdr3_length: 9
clone_size: -
v_call: TRBV20-1
j_call: TRBJ2-4
cdr3_aa: SPGQKNIQY

d_call: -
cdr3_length: 16
clone_size: -
v_call: TRBV5-1
j_call: TRBJ2-7
cdr3_aa: ASSFSVADTTSSYEQY

d_call: -
cdr3_length: 13
clone_size: -
v_call: TRBV27
j_call: TRBJ1-2
cdr3_aa: ASSLLGTSNYGYT

d_call: TRBD2
cdr3_length: 15
clone_size: -
v_call: TRBV5-1
j_call: TRBJ2-3
cdr3_aa: ASSARTSGRHTDTQY

d_call: TRBD1
cdr3_length: 12
clone_size: few
v_call: TRBV7-2
j_call: TRBJ2-1
cdr3_aa: ATSRTGRNNEQF

d_call: -
cdr3_length: 9
clone_size: -
v_call: TRBV20-1
j_call: TRBJ1-6
cdr3_aa: SAEGNSPLH

d_call: TRBD2
cdr3_length: 12
clone_size: -
v_call: TRBV9
j_call: TRBJ2-5
cdr3_aa: ASSVAGGGETQY

d_call: -
cdr3_length: 10
clone_size: few
v_call: TRBV28
j_call: TRBJ1-2
cdr3_aa: ASSLGLTTPG